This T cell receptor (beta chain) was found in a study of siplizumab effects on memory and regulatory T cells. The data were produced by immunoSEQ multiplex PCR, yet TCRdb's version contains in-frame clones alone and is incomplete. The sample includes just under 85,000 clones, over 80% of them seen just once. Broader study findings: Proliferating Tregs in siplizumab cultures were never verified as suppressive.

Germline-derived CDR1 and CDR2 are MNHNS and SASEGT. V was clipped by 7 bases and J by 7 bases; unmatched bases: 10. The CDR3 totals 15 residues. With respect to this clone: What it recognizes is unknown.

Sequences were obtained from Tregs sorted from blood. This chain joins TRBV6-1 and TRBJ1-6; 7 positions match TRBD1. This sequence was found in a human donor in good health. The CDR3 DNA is TGTGCCAGCACTCGAAGGCAGGGGGACAATTCACCCCTCCACTTT. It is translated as CASTRRQGDNSPLHF.